Presented here are 3 T cell receptor beta chains from one specimen sequenced in a study of OX40 agonist ivuxolimab in advanced cancers. Clones were sequenced by immunoSEQ multiplex PCR, and TCRdb holds only the in-frame ones, with some missing. The sample has some 150,000 clones, around nine tenths seen once. This specimen was CD4+ or CD8+ T cells sorted from blood, taken in a trial of the OX40 agonist ivuxolimab. These receptors came from an adult with an advanced solid tumor such as melanoma, head and neck, liver or kidney cancer.

The chain is built from TRBV7-9 and TRBJ2-3; D gene unclear. There are 15 residues in the CDR3. V lost 6 bases, J lost 2 bases, and 15 bases lay in between. Per germline, CDR1 SEHNR and CDR2 FQNEAQ (reference sequence). The CDR3 nucleotides read TGTGCCAGCAGTAATTTGGCAGTTATCACAGATACGCAGTATTTT. Its translation is CASSNLAVITDTQYF.

V is TRBV9 and J is TRBJ2-3; tentative D call: TRBD2 (6 bases). The germline gives CDR1 SGDLS, CDR2 YYNGEE. The V end lost 4 bases, the J end lost 0 bases, and 15 bases lay between the germline ends. CDR3 length equals 16 residues. The CDR3 loop is CASSSRPGTSTDTQYF. CDR3 in DNA: TGTGCCAGCAGCTCCCGCCCCGGGACTAGCACAGATACGCAGTATTTT.

This chain joins TRBV9 and TRBJ1-1, with unresolved D. The germline gives CDR1 SGDLS, CDR2 YYNGEE. The CDR3 extends over 13 amino acids. Trimming removed 3 bases from V and 1 base from J, with 7 bases in between. CDR3 DNA: TGTGCCAGCAGCGCCCTACCGAACACTGAAGCTTTCTTT. This codes for CASSALPNTEAFF.